This T cell receptor (beta chain) stems from a study of blood T cells in healthy people across ages. The study, taken as a whole, reports: Higher diversity and more naive CD4+ cells were features of long-lived donors, compared to aged donors. TCR beta diversity tracked closely with naive T cell percentage.

A sample-barcoded 5' primer and a J-beta primer mix were used in a second PCR of about 7 to 12 cycles. A template-switch adaptor with 12 random nucleotides tagged each cDNA molecule. TCRdb redid the calling of the 5' RACE reads with MiXCR, one entry per CDR3 protein. This table has some 710,000 distinct CDR3 sequences, 22% appearing once. Details on this clonotype: Its antigen is currently unknown.

This CDR3 spans 13 amino acids. V shed 7 bases and J shed 0 bases, with 8 bases lying between them. Germline V CDR1 and CDR2: LGHDT, YNNKEL (reference sequence). Per sample, a minimum of 6 million PBMCs were isolated. This chain uses TRBV3-1 with TRBJ2-3, with D perhaps matching TRBD1 (5 bases). The sequenced sample was blood. The clonotype was recovered from an older man in good health. Here the CDR3 reads CASNTGSTDTQYF. The CDR3, as DNA: TGTGCCAGCAATACAGGAAGCACAGATACGCAGTATTTT.